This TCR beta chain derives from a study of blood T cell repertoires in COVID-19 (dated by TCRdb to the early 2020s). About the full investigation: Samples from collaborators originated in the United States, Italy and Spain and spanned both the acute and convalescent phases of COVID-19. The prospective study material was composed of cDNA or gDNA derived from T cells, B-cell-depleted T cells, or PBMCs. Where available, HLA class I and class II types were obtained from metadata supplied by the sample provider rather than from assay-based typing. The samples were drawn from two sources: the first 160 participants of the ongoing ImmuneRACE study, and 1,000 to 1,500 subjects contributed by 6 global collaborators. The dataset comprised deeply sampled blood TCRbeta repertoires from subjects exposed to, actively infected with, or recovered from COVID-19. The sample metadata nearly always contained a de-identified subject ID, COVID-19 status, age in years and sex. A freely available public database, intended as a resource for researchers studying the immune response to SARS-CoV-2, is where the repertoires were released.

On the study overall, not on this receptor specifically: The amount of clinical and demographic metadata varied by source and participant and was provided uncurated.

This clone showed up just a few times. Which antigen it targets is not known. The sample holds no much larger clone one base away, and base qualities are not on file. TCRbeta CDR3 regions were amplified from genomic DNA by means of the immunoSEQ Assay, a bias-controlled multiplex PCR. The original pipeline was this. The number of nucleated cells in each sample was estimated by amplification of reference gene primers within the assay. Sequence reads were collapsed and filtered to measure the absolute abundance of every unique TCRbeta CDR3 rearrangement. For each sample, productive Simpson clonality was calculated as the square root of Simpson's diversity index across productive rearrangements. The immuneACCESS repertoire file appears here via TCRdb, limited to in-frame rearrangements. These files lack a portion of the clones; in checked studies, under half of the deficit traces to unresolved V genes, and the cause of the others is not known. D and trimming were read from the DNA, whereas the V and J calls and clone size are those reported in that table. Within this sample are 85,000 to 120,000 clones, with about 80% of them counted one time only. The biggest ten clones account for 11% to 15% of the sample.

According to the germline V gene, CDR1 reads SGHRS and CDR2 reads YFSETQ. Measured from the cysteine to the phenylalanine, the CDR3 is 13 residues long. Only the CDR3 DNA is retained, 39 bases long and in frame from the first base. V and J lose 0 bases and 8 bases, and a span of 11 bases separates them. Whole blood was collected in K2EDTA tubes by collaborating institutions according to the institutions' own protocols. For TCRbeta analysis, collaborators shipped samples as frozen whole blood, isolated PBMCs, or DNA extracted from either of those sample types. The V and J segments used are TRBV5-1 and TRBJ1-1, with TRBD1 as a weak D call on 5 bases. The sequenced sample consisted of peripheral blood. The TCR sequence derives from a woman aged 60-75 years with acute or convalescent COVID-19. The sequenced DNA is TGCGCCAGCAGCTTGGAACGGCAGGGCGAAGCTTTCTTT. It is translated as CASSLERQGEAFF.